This T cell receptor (beta chain) was identified in a study of T-cell memory formation after mild COVID-19. Study outcomes and limitations: There were some responding clones in pre-infection memory, which suggested that cross-reactive memory had joined.

In the case of this clonotype: Its antigen remains unknown.

A single record per CDR3 protein comes from TCRdb applying MiXCR to the 5' RACE reads. The data contain 200,000 to 250,000 distinct CDR3 sequences, around 8.8% of them seen just once; the ten biggest clones take up roughly 3.5%. Per the germline V gene, CDR1 is PRHDT and CDR2 is FYEKMQ (reference sequence). The CDR3 is 13 amino acids. V gave up 2 bases and J gave up 5 bases, with 9 bases separating them. The sequence was collected from a man aged 18 to 29 who had mild COVID-19 (a few samples of this study predate the infection). Cell type and time point are not known. This chain uses TRBV13 with TRBJ2-5; D perhaps matches TRBD2 (5 bases). The sample comprised PBMCs or a T cell subset sorted from them (not recorded which). CDR3 region: CASSLMDSETQYF. CDR3 sequence (DNA): TGTGCCAGCAGCTTAATGGACTCGGAGACCCAGTACTTC.